Below are 4 T cell receptor beta chains sequenced from a single sample in a study of Graves' ophthalmopathy and Graves' hyperthyroidism. RNA transcripts were the template, and TCR beta CDR3 regions were amplified from them. The first-round RT-PCR employed HTBI primers together with the Qiagen OneStep RT-PCR kit. A multiplex PCR was then performed as the second round. One entry per CDR3 protein results from TCRdb running MiXCR on the multiplex PCR reads. This table has about 390,000 distinct CDR3 sequences, 17% appearing once. What was sequenced was peripheral blood. These receptors were taken from an adult woman with stable Graves' hyperthyroidism.

Comment on this clonotype: The junction departs from germline at one end; a sequencing error may be responsible. This chain uses TRBV4-1 with TRBJ2-7, with 12 bases identical to TRBD2. The V gene's germline CDR1 is MGHRA and CDR2 YSYEKL. This CDR3 comprises 16 residues. This CDR3 is CASSLGLAGISYEHYF. In DNA, the CDR3 is TGCGCCAGCAGCCTGGGACTAGCGGGCATCTCCTACGAGCATTACTTC.

This clonotype was counted at least ten times. The rearrangement joins TRBV24-1 to TRBJ1-1; D remains unclear. This CDR3 is built from 13 residues. Trimming cost V 3 bases and J 5 bases, with 9 bases left between them. The germline CDR1 and CDR2 sequences are KGHDR and SFDVKD. CDR3 sequence: CATSDPGKTEAFF. CDR3 bases: TGTGCCACCAGTGATCCGGGGAAGACTGAAGCTTTCTTT.

This chain uses TRBV28 with TRBJ1-1; TRBD1 aligns across 8 bases. The CDR3 has 16 amino acids. Germline V gene lookup returns CDR1 MDHEN and CDR2 SYDVKM. J was trimmed by 4 bases and V by 3 bases; bases with no gene match: 10. CDR3 region: CASSFLTGARVTEAFF. The CDR3 bases are TGTGCCAGCAGTTTCCTGACAGGGGCGCGGGTCACTGAAGCTTTCTTT.

This chain joins TRBV27 and TRBJ2-7; 9 bases fit TRBD2. V lost 5 bases to trimming and J lost 8 bases; unmatched junction nucleotides: 10. Germline V CDR1 and CDR2: MNHEY, SMNVEV (reference sequence). This CDR3 spans 14 amino acids. CDR3 nucleotide sequence: TGTGCCAGCAGTCAGGGAAATAGCGGGAGAAAGCAGTACTTC. It specifies CASSQGNSGRKQYF.